The clone carrying this T cell receptor beta chain was counted a few times. Its specificity is unknown. Treatment indicated: oral pan-JAK inhibitor, 5-10 mg twice daily. Researchers took lesional scalp punch biopsies and peripheral blood from people who were alopecia areata patients. The data are from a study of CD8+ T cells in alopecia areata. The overall study: A 6-month off-drug phase came after tofacitinib, which had lasted 6 to 18 months. Findings and caveats of the study: Uncertainty about whether baseline CD8+ expansion is linked to response remains, with one nonresponder. Throughout tofacitinib, many expanded lesional clones continued to persist in scalp and blood.

After isolation, RNA underwent reverse transcription to generate cDNA as the sequencing template. TCRdb's table, derived via immunoSEQ multiplex PCR, lists solely in-frame clones and lacks some. Of under 200,000 clones listed, 50% to 65% are singletons. Germline V gene lookup returns CDR1 SGHVS and CDR2 FQNEAQ. This CDR3 comprises 13 residues. Trimming pared 5 bases from V and 8 bases from J, leaving 10 bases between. J is TRBJ1-6 and V is TRBV7-8, with D possibly matching TRBD1 (5 bases). The starting material was CD4+ T cells sorted from blood, obtained at week 24, from a patient treated with tofacitinib. The TCR originated in a human donor with alopecia areata. This CDR3 reads CASSIGGDSPLHF. The DNA for the CDR3 is TGTGCCAGCAGCATCGGGGGGGATTCACCCCTCCACTTT. Full variable domain (rest looked up from reference TRBV7-8 and TRBJ1-6): GAGVSQSPRYKVAKRGQDVALRCDPISGHVSLFWYQQALGQGPEFLTYFQNEAQLDKSGLPSDRFFAERPEGSVSTLKIQRTQQEDSAVYLCASSIGGDSPLHFGNGTRLTVT.